One sample yielded the 16 T cell receptor beta chains listed below, sequenced in a study of shared clonotypes between healthy human individuals. CD45RO negativity and positive selection for CCR7 defined naive CD8 cells, a population that excluded terminally differentiated effector memory CD45RA+ cells. Here immunoSEQ multiplex PCR was the method, and the copy in TCRdb shows in-frame clones only, minus some. Of under 1 million clones in the sample, around 92% were seen once. Sequencing was performed on naive CD8+ T cells sorted from blood. The source is a man between 25 and 39 years old in good health.

The chain couples TRBV28 to TRBJ1-3; D remains unclear. The CDR3 length is 15 residues. Germline loops: CDR1 MDHEN, CDR2 SYDVKM. V was shortened by 6 bases and J by 0 bases, with 12 bases between the two germline ends. The CDR3 region is CASSGLILSGNTIYF. The CDR3 region has the DNA TGTGCCAGCAGCGGACTGATACTCTCTGGAAACACCATATATTTT.

J is TRBJ2-1 and V is TRBV19, with a possible D match to TRBD2 (6 bases). The ends were cut back, 6 bases at V and 0 bases at J, with 15 bases in the middle. This CDR3 region has 16 residues. Per the germline V gene, CDR1 is LNHDA and CDR2 is SQIVND (reference sequence). The CDR3 DNA follows: TGTGCCAGTAGCGTCGGCGTCGGGAGCTCCTACAATGAGCAGTTCTTC. Translating it yields CASSVGVGSSYNEQFF.

This clone was counted a single time. The V gene is TRBV28, the J gene TRBJ2-5, with 9 nucleotides matching TRBD2. V lost 2 bases, J lost 5 bases, and 6 bases stayed unmatched. Germline CDR1 reads MDHEN; CDR2 reads SYDVKM. The CDR3 extends over 15 amino acids. The CDR3 loop reads CASSLVAGAAETQYF. DNA of the CDR3: TGTGCCAGCAGTTTAGTAGCGGGAGCGGCGGAGACCCAGTACTTC.

The rearrangement links TRBV13 to TRBJ2-1, with 8 bases fitting TRBD1. The V and J ends lost 4 bases and 6 bases, in that order; junction bases with no gene match: 8. The CDR3 has 15 residues. Germline values: CDR1 PRHDT, CDR2 FYEKMQ (reference sequence). DNA of the CDR3: TGTGCCAGCAGCTCAGGACAGGGACGGAGCAATGAGCAGTTCTTC. Translation gives CASSSGQGRSNEQFF. Drawing the rest from reference TRBV13 and TRBJ2-1, the complete variable domain is AAGVIQSPRHLIKEKRETATLKCYPIPRHDTVYWYQQGPGQDPQFLISFYEKMQSDKGSIPDRFSAQQFSDYHSELNMSSLELGDSALYFCASSSGQGRSNEQFFGPGTRLTVL.

The V gene is TRBV27, the J gene TRBJ2-2; D unresolved. V lost 4 bases, J lost 3 bases, and 12 bases lay in between. Germline assignment: CDR1 MNHEY and CDR2 SMNVEV (reference sequence). This CDR3 has 15 amino acids. The CDR3 protein is CASSSNNRDTGELFF. CDR3 bases: TGTGCCAGCAGTTCCAACAACCGGGACACCGGGGAGCTGTTTTTT.

The chain combines TRBV25-1 with TRBJ2-7, with 8 bases that match TRBD2. Germline lookup yields CDR1 MGHDK and CDR2 SYGVNS. With 5 bases clipped from V and 4 bases from J, the junction kept 1 base outside the gene matches. The CDR3 extends over 12 amino acids. The CDR3 protein is CASSSSGYEQYF. The DNA for the CDR3 is TGTGCCAGCAGTTCTAGCGGGTACGAGCAGTACTTC.

V is TRBV9 and J is TRBJ2-1; no clear D gene. The CDR3 totals 17 residues. The germline gives CDR1 SGDLS, CDR2 YYNGEE. Trimming took off 4 bases at V and 9 bases at J, with 26 bases between the two ends. CDR3 nucleotide sequence: TGTGCCAGCAGCCCTCGGTGGTCCCTAGGATTGGTGGGTGAGCAGTTCTTC. Translation gives CASSPRWSLGLVGEQFF. The complete variable domain, with remaining parts taken from reference TRBV9 and TRBJ2-1, reads DSGVTQTPKHLITATGQRVTLRCSPRSGDLSVYWYQQSLDQGLQFLIQYYNGEERAKGNILERFSAQQFPDLHSELNLSSLELGDSALYFCASSPRWSLGLVGEQFFGPGTRLTVL.

The CDR3 loop reads CASSLRSPEAFF. In DNA, the CDR3 is TGTGCCAGCAGCTTGAGGAGTCCGGAAGCTTTCTTT. The chain has TRBV5-6 and TRBJ1-1; D gene unclear. Germline values: CDR1 SGHDT, CDR2 YYEEEE. V was clipped by 1 base and J by 8 bases, with 9 bases between them. The CDR3 contains 12 residues.

The chain employs TRBV11-2 and TRBJ2-1, with D maybe TRBD2 (6 bases). The CDR3 totals 15 residues. The ends were cut back, 0 bases at V and 7 bases at J, with 13 bases in the middle. Per the germline V gene, CDR1 is SGHAT and CDR2 is FQNNGV. The CDR3 loop is CASSLEAGFGNEQFF. The CDR3 DNA reads TGTGCCAGCAGCTTAGAGGCGGGATTCGGAAATGAGCAGTTCTTC.

The V gene is TRBV4-1, the J gene TRBJ1-1; D unresolved. Trimming cost V 4 bases and J 1 base, with 13 bases left between them. The CDR3 runs to 15 residues. Germline V gene sequence: CDR1 MGHRA, CDR2 YSYEKL. The CDR3 is CASSLSPASNTEAFF. The DNA for the CDR3 is TGCGCCAGCAGCCTATCCCCGGCTTCGAACACTGAAGCTTTCTTT.

This chain links TRBV29-1 with TRBJ2-7; 10 bases fit TRBD1. Germline CDR1 SQVTM, CDR2 ANQGSEA. Unmatched junction bases numbered 6, after V lost 7 bases and J lost 6 bases. The CDR3 is 12 amino acids. CDR3 region: CSAQGQGGEQYF. The CDR3 DNA follows: TGCAGCGCCCAAGGACAGGGGGGCGAGCAGTACTTC.

Only one count was recorded for this clone. The gene calls are TRBV4-1 and TRBJ2-7; 9 nucleotides agree with TRBD1. Germline V lookup: CDR1 MGHRA, CDR2 YSYEKL. V dropped 4 bases and J dropped 5; count of bases not matched to a gene: 9. This CDR3 is built from 15 residues. The CDR3 protein is CASSPSGTGMHEQYF. The CDR3 bases are TGCGCCAGCAGCCCCTCCGGGACAGGGATGCACGAGCAGTACTTC.

This sequence joins TRBV12-5 and TRBJ1-1; D is undetermined. The germline V and J ends were trimmed by 3 bases and 5 bases, with 10 bases remaining between them. Looked up from germline, CDR1 is LGHNT and CDR2 is FRNRAP. The CDR3 covers 13 residues. CDR3 sequence (DNA): TGTGCTAGTGGTTTAGCCCGGTGGACTGAAGCTTTCTTT. Protein sequence: CASGLARWTEAFF.

The gene calls are TRBV2 and TRBJ2-7, with 8 bases that match TRBD1. Trimming removed 5 bases from V and 5 bases from J; junction bases left unmatched: 8. CDR3 size: 14 residues. In germline, CDR1 is SNHLY, CDR2 FYNNEI. DNA for the CDR3: TGTGCCAGCAGTTCTCAGGGGGCTCTGGACGAGCAGTACTTC. It encodes CASSSQGALDEQYF.

The CDR3 coding sequence is TGCAGCGTCCTCTCCGGTATAGACAGCTCCTACAATGAGCAGTTCTTC. Translated, it gives CSVLSGIDSSYNEQFF. The chain is built from TRBV29-1 and TRBJ2-1; D may be TRBD1 (5 bases). The CDR3 is 16 residues long. The V and J ends lost 6 bases and 0 bases respectively, with 18 bases between them. Per germline, CDR1 SQVTM and CDR2 ANQGSEA.

The J gene is TRBJ2-6, the V gene TRBV15; tentative D call: TRBD2 (6 bases). The CDR3 covers 18 residues. Germline CDR1 and CDR2: LNHNV and YYDKDF (reference sequence). Trimming removed 1 base at V and 0 bases at J, with 13 bases between. In DNA form, the CDR3 reads TGTGCCACCAGCAGAGCGAGCGGGTCTAGCTCTGGGGCCAACGTCCTGACTTTC. Translation: CATSRASGSSSGANVLTF.